Following are 19 T cell receptor beta chains from one sample sequenced in a study of radiotherapy plus CTLA-4 blockade in lung cancer (dated by TCRdb to 2016 to 2018). Library prep was done by the immunoSEQ multiplex PCR assay. TCRdb took this table from immuneACCESS and kept in-frame rearrangements with V and J called. Such tables lack part of the clones; where checked against another copy, unresolved V genes explain under half of the gap, and the rest is unexplained. Counted in this sample were under 110,000 clones; around 85% of them appeared once. Less than 2.5% of the sample is held by the ten biggest clonotypes. Material: peripheral blood, obtained from a patient treated with radiotherapy plus ipilimumab. The receptors were sampled from a human donor with non-small cell lung cancer that progressed on radiotherapy plus ipilimumab. Some clones in this sample may be carry-over from other donors' samples.

The gene calls are TRBV21-1 and TRBJ1-3; TRBD1 was called by the table and not checked on the DNA. TRBV21-1 is listed as a pseudogene. CDR3 size: 15 residues. The CDR3 DNA reads TGTGCCAGCAGCAAAGCGGCAGGCTCTGGAAACACCATATATTTT. Amino acids: CASSKAAGSGNTIYF.

The rearrangement joins TRBV15 to TRBJ1-1, with D tentatively TRBD1 (6 bases). The V and J ends lost 1 base and 6 bases respectively, with 18 bases between them. CDR3 length: 16 amino acids. Germline V CDR1 and CDR2: LNHNV, YYDKDF (reference sequence). The CDR3 DNA follows: TGTGCCACCAGCAGAGGATTGGGGGCGCCGGGCGCTGAAGCTTTCTTT. Translation: CATSRGLGAPGAEAFF.

The chain carries TRBV2 and TRBJ2-7; 8 bases fit TRBD1. The CDR3 loop spans 14 amino acids. The J segment lost 6 bases and the V segment lost 5 bases, leaving 9 bases of the junction unmatched. The germline gives CDR1 SNHLY, CDR2 FYNNEI. CDR3 sequence reads: CASSTGTGRFEQYF. The CDR3 DNA sequence: TGTGCCAGCAGTACCGGGACAGGAAGATTCGAGCAGTACTTC.

The chain carries TRBV29-1 and TRBJ2-2; perhaps TRBD1 as D (5 bases). The CDR3 extends over 13 amino acids. The germline V gene has CDR1 SQVTM and CDR2 ANQGSEA. Trimming shortened V by 3 bases and J by 4 bases, and 9 bases separated the two germline ends. For the CDR3, the DNA is TGCAGCGTTGATTTCAGGGTCACCGGGGAGCTGTTTTTT. Its protein product is CSVDFRVTGELFF.

This chain joins TRBV29-1 and TRBJ1-1; TRBD1 is a possible D gene (5 bases). Germline assignment: CDR1 SQVTM and CDR2 ANQGSEA. V was clipped by 7 bases and J by 11 bases, with 17 bases between them. This CDR3 is built from 11 residues. The CDR3 protein is CSAIEGLGAFF. The CDR3 DNA reads as TGCAGCGCCATCGAGGGGTTAGGGGCTTTCTTT.

Only a few counts were recorded for this clone. The chain is built from TRBV2 and TRBJ2-5, with D uncertain. V was clipped by 6 bases and J by 12 bases, with 14 bases between them. The CDR3 has 11 residues. Germline CDR1 SNHLY, CDR2 FYNNEI. The chain's CDR3 is CASSPPPFKYF. CDR3 sequence (DNA): TGTGCCAGCAGCCCCCCTCCTTTTAAGTACTTC.

V is TRBV7-8 and J is TRBJ1-2; D is uncertain. The CDR3 consists of 19 residues. Germline V CDR1 and CDR2: SGHVS, FQNEAQ. Trimming removed 2 bases at V and 5 bases at J, with 27 bases between. As DNA, the CDR3 is TGTGCCAGCAGCTTATATGTATCCGGGCCTCAGACTATTTTTTATGGCTACACCTTC. Amino acids: CASSLYVSGPQTIFYGYTF.

This chain uses TRBV25-1 with TRBJ2-3; D unclear. The CDR3 runs to 11 residues. Germline CDR1 MGHDK, CDR2 SYGVNS. Deletions cut 2 bases from V and 5 bases from J, with 2 bases between. The CDR3 bases are TGTGCCAGCAGTGAAGTAGATACGCAGTATTTT. Translation gives CASSEVDTQYF.

The V call is TRBV30, the J call TRBJ1-1; D perhaps matches TRBD1 (6 bases). Germline V gene data show CDR1 as GTSNPN and CDR2 as SVGIG (reference sequence). CDR3 length equals 13 residues. V was pared by 3 bases and J by 3 bases, with 11 bases between. In nucleotides, the CDR3 is TGTGCCTGGAGCTCAGGGGAGGACACTGAAGCTTTCTTT. Translated, it gives CAWSSGEDTEAFF.

This clone came up a few times. The chain is built from TRBV7-3 and TRBJ2-1, with D possibly being TRBD1 (5 bases). V lost 1 base and J 15 bases, leaving 19 bases between the germline ends. The CDR3 runs 14 residues. Germline V gene lookup returns CDR1 SGHTA and CDR2 FQGTGA. The CDR3 region has the DNA TGTGCCAGCAGCTTAAGCGCCGACAGTTTTGGGCGGTTCTTC. It specifies CASSLSADSFGRFF. Full variable domain (rest looked up from reference TRBV7-3 and TRBJ2-1): GAGVSQTPSNKVTEKGKYVELRCDPISGHTALYWYRQSLGQGPEFLIYFQGTGAADDSGLPNDRFFAVRPEGSVSTLKIQRTERGDSAVYLCASSLSADSFGRFFGPGTRLTVL.

This clone came up a few times. The chain couples TRBV4-3 to TRBJ2-3, with TRBD1 identical over 9 bases. Germline assignment: CDR1 LGHNA and CDR2 YSLEER. V dropped 1 base and J dropped 5; count of bases not matched to a gene: 4. The CDR3 consists of 15 residues. The CDR3 protein is CASSQADRGKDTQYF. CDR3 DNA sequence: TGCGCCAGCAGCCAAGCCGACAGGGGGAAAGATACGCAGTATTTT.

The chain joins TRBV30 to TRBJ2-3; D ambiguous. Germline values: CDR1 GTSNPN, CDR2 SVGIG (reference sequence). This CDR3 contains 13 residues. Trimming removed 5 bases from V and 0 bases from J, with 9 bases in between. The chain's CDR3 is CAWAYASTDTQYF. The CDR3 nucleotides are TGTGCCTGGGCCTACGCTAGCACAGATACGCAGTATTTT. Full variable domain (outside the CDR3, taken from reference TRBV30 and TRBJ2-3): SQTIHQWPATLVQPVGSPLSLECTVEGTSNPNLYWYRQAAGRGLQLLFYSVGIGQISSEVPQNLSASRPQDRQFILSSKKLLLSDSGFYLCAWAYASTDTQYFGPGTRLTVL.

Written as DNA, the CDR3 is TGTGCCAGCAGTTATAGCTCCTATAATTCACCCCTCCACTTT. Residues: CASSYSSYNSPLHF. V usage is TRBV28 and J usage is TRBJ1-6; D is unclear. V was shortened by 4 bases and J by 0 bases, with 4 bases between the two germline ends. This CDR3 has 14 residues. The germline V gene has CDR1 MDHEN and CDR2 SYDVKM.

The gene calls are TRBV7-3 and TRBJ1-6; D may be TRBD1 (5 bases). Per the germline V gene, CDR1 is SGHTA and CDR2 is FQGTGA. The CDR3 extends over 14 amino acids. With 1 base removed from V and 6 bases from J, the gap between germline ends came to 7 bases. As DNA, the CDR3 is TGTGCCAGCAGCTTAAACAGGATTAATTCACCCCTCCACTTT. This codes for CASSLNRINSPLHF.

The sample holds one count of this clone. The V gene is TRBV29-1, the J gene TRBJ1-1; D is undetermined. The germline V and J ends were trimmed by 7 bases and 1 base, with 7 bases remaining between them. CDR1 is SQVTM, CDR2 ANQGSEA, per germline. The CDR3 runs to 11 residues. DNA of the CDR3: TGCAGCGCCGGGGAGAACACTGAAGCTTTCTTT. Its protein is CSAGENTEAFF.

The chain joins TRBV5-1 to TRBJ1-2; 8 bases agree with TRBD1. The germline V gene encodes CDR1 SGHRS and CDR2 YFSETQ. The CDR3 consists of 13 residues. Germline trimming cut 4 bases from V and 4 bases from J; bases unmatched to any gene: 3. CDR3 nucleotide sequence: TGCGCCAGCAGCCCAGGGACAGGCTATGGCTACACCTTC. It is translated as CASSPGTGYGYTF.

On this clone: The sample contains more than one DNA sequence encoding this CDR3. The chain links TRBV6-1 to TRBJ1-2; 8 bases fit TRBD1. The CDR3 runs to 15 residues. From germline, CDR1 is MNHNS and CDR2 SASEGT. Trimming cost V 7 bases and J 5 bases; bases outside gene matches: 12. DNA for the CDR3: TGTGCCAGCATCCTCGGGACAGGAGACATTTATGGCTACACCTTC. Translation gives CASILGTGDIYGYTF.

The J gene is TRBJ1-1, the V gene TRBV7-2; D unclear. The CDR3 consists of 14 residues. Trimming left V 0 bases short and J 5 bases short, with 10 bases between. CDR1 is SGHTA and CDR2 is FQGNSA in the germline V gene. The CDR3 here is CASSLAMGITEAFF. The CDR3 DNA reads TGTGCCAGCAGCTTAGCGATGGGGATAACTGAAGCTTTCTTT. Using reference TRBV7-2 and TRBJ1-1 for the parts outside the CDR3, the full variable domain is GAGVSQSPSNKVTEKGKDVELRCDPISGHTALYWYRQSLGQGLEFLIYFQGNSAPDKSGLPSDRFSAERTGGSVSTLTIQRTQQEDSAVYLCASSLAMGITEAFFGQGTRLTVV.

This clone was observed a single time. The chain uses TRBV6-6 and TRBJ2-7; 8 bases match TRBD1. This CDR3 has 15 amino acids. Germline loops: CDR1 MNHNY, CDR2 SVGAGI (reference sequence). After removal of 7 bases from V and 6 bases from J, the junction contained 14 bases not matched to a gene. The CDR3 DNA reads TGTGCCAGCACCCCACGAGGCAGGGGGCGCGGCGAGCAGTACTTC. It encodes CASTPRGRGRGEQYF.